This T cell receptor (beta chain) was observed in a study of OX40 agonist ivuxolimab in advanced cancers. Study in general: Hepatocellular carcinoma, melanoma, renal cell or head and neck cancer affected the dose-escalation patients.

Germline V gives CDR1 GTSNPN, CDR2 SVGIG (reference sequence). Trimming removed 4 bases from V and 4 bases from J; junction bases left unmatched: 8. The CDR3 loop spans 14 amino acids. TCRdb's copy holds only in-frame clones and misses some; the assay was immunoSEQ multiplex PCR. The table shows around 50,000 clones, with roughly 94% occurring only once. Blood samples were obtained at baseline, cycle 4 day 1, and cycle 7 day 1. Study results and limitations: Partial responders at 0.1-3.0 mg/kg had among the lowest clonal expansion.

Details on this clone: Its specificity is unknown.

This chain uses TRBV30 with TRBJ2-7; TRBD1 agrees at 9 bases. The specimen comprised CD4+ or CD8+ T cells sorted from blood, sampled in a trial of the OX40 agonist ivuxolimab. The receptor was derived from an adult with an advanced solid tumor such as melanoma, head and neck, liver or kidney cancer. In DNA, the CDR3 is TGTGCCTGGACTCCGGGACAGGGTACTTACGAGCAGTACTTC. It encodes CAWTPGQGTYEQYF.